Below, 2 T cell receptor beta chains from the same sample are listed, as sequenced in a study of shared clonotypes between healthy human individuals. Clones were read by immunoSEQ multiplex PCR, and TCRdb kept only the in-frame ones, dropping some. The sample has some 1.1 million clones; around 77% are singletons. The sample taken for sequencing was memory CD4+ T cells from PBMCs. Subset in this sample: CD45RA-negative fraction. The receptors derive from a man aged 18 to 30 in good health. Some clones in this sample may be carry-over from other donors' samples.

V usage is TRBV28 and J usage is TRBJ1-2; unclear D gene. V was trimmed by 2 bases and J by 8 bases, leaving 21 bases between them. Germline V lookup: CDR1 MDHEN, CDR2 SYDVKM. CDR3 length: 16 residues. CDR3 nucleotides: TGTGCCAGCAGTTTACCTAGACAAAGTCGCCTAGGCGGCTACACCTTC. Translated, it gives CASSLPRQSRLGGYTF.

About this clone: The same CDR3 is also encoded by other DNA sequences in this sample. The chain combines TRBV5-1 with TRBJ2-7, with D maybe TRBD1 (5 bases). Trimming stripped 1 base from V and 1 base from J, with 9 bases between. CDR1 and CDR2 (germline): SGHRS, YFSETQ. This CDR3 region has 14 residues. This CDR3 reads CASSLIPGSYEQYF. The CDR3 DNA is TGCGCCAGCAGCTTGATTCCAGGGTCCTACGAGCAGTACTTC. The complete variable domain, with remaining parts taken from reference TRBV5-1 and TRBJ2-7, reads KAGVTQTPRYLIKTRGQQVTLSCSPISGHRSVSWYQQTPGQGLQFLFEYFSETQRNKGNFPGRFSGRQFSNSRSEMNVSTLELGDSALYLCASSLIPGSYEQYFGPGTRLTVT.